This TCR beta chain was obtained from a study of T cell responses to AZD1222 COVID-19 vaccine. General study results and limits: Mostly white British, mostly female donors; authors suggested clonal diversity may be underestimated.

This table comes from immunoSEQ multiplex PCR, and its TCRdb copy is limited to in-frame clones, with some not included. The sample shows tens of thousands of clones, 87% of them seen only once. Turning to this clone: Its target is not known.

The CDR3 has 12 residues. In germline, CDR1 is LNHDA, CDR2 SQIVND (reference sequence). Trimming stripped 5 bases from V and 13 bases from J, with 15 bases between. The sample in question was peripheral blood, obtained 28 days after the second AZD1222 dose. The rearrangement links TRBV19 to TRBJ2-1; D unclear. This TCR came from an adult who received the AZD1222 COVID-19 vaccine. The CDR3 reads CASSPARSVQFF. The CDR3, as DNA: TGTGCCAGTAGTCCCGCCCGGTCGGTTCAGTTCTTC. Looking up the rest from reference TRBV19 and TRBJ2-1 gives the full variable domain: DGGITQSPKYLFRKEGQNVTLSCEQNLNHDAMYWYRQDPGQGLRLIYYSQIVNDFQKGDIAEGYSVSREKKESFPLTVTSAQKNPTAFYLCASSPARSVQFFGPGTRLTVL.